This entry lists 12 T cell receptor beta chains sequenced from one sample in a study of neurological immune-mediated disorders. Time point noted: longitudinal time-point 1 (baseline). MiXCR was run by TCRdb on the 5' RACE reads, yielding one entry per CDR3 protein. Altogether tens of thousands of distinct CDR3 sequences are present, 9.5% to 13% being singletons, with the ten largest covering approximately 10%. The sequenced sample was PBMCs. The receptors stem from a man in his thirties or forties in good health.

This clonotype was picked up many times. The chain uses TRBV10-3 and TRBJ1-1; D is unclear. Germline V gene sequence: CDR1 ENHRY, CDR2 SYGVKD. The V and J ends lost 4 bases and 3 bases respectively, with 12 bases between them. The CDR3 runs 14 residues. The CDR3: CAISAGRVDTEAFF. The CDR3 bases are TGTGCCATCAGTGCTGGAAGGGTGGACACTGAAGCTTTCTTT.

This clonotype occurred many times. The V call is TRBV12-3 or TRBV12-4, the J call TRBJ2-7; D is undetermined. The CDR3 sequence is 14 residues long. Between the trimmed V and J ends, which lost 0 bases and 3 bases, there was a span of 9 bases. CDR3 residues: CASSLAPQHYEQYF. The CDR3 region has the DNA TGTGCCAGCAGTTTAGCGCCACAGCACTACGAGCAGTACTTC.

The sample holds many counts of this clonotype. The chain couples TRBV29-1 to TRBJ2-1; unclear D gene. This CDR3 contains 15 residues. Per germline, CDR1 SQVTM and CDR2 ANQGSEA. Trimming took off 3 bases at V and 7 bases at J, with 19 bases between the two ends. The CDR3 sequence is CSVDPDDAKWNEQFF. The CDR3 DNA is TGCAGCGTTGACCCGGACGACGCTAAATGGAATGAGCAGTTCTTC.

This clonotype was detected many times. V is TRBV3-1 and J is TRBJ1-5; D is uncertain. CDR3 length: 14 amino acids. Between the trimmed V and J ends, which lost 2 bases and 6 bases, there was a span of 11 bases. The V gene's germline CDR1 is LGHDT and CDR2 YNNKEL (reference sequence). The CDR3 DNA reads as TGTGCCAGCAGCCAAAACGGGTGGGGTCAGCCCCAGCATTTT. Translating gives CASSQNGWGQPQHF.

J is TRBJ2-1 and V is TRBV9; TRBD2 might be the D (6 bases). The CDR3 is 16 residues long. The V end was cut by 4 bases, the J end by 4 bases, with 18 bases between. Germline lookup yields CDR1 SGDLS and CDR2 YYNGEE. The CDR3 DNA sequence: TGTGCCAGCAGCCCTTATATGGGCGGGATATACAATGAGCAGTTCTTC. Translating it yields CASSPYMGGIYNEQFF.

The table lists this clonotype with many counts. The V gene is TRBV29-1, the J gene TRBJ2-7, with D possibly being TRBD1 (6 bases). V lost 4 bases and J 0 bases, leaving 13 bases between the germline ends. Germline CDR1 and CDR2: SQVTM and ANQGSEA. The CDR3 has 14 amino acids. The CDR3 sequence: CSVGGGSFSYEQYF. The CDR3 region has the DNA TGCAGCGTTGGAGGGGGAAGCTTCTCCTACGAGCAGTACTTC.

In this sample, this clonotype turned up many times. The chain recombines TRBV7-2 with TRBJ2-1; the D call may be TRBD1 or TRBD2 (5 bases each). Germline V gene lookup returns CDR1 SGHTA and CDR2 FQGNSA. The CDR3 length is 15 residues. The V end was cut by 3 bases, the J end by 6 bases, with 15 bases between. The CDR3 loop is CASSLAGTRLNEQFF. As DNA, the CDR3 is TGTGCCAGCAGCTTGGCCGGGACCAGACTCAATGAGCAGTTCTTC.

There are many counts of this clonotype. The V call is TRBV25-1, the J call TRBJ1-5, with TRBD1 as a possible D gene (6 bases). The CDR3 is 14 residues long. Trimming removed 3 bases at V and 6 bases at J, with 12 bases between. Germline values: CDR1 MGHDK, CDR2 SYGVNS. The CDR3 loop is CASSEMPDSQPQHF. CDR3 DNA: TGTGCCAGCAGTGAGATGCCGGACAGTCAGCCCCAGCATTTT.

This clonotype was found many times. In DNA form, the CDR3 reads TGTGCCAGCACAAGGGGTGGGGGGGAGCTGTTTTTT. Translating it yields CASTRGGGELFF. The chain combines TRBV28 with TRBJ2-2; a possible D gene is TRBD1 (5 bases). This CDR3 comprises 12 residues. The V and J ends lost 7 bases and 8 bases respectively, with 11 bases between them. Germline loops: CDR1 MDHEN, CDR2 SYDVKM.

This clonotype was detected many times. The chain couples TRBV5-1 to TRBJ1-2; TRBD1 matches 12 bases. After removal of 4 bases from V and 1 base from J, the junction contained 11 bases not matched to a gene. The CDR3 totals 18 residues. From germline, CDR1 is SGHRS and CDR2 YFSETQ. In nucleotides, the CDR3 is TGCGCCAGCAGCGTACCGGGACAGGGGGCATCCGGTAACTATGGCTACACCTTC. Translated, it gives CASSVPGQGASGNYGYTF.

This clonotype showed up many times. This CDR3 is CSAREGLDPYNEQFF. The CDR3 DNA reads as TGCAGTGCTAGAGAGGGACTAGACCCCTACAATGAGCAGTTCTTC. The V call is TRBV20-1, the J call TRBJ2-1; 8 bases map to TRBD2. Trimming removed 0 bases from V and 2 bases from J; junction bases left unmatched: 3. Germline V gives CDR1 DFQATT, CDR2 SNEGSKA (reference sequence). This CDR3 is built from 15 residues.

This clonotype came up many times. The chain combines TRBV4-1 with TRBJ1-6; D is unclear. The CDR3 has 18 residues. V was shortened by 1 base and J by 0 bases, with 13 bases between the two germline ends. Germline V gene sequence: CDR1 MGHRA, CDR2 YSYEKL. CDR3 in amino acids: CASSQVATWTSYNSPLHF. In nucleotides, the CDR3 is TGCGCCAGCAGCCAAGTGGCCACATGGACCTCCTATAATTCACCCCTCCACTTT.